Reported below is one TCR beta chain. Method: immunoSEQ multiplex PCR; TCRdb's copy keeps in-frame clones and lacks some. The sample consists of about 130,000 clones, approximately 92% of them appearing once. These data belong to a study of control samples from healthy donors and cancer patients. The CDR3 covers 12 residues. The V and J ends lost 4 bases and 8 bases respectively, with 12 bases between them. In germline, CDR1 is SGDLS, CDR2 YYNGEE. Sequenced: PBMCs. The sequence derives from a man older than 75 with head and neck cancer. The chain is built from TRBV9 and TRBJ1-2; D remains unclear. The chain's CDR3 is CASSPPAGGYTF. The CDR3, as DNA: TGTGCCAGCAGCCCTCCGGCAGGCGGCTACACCTTC.